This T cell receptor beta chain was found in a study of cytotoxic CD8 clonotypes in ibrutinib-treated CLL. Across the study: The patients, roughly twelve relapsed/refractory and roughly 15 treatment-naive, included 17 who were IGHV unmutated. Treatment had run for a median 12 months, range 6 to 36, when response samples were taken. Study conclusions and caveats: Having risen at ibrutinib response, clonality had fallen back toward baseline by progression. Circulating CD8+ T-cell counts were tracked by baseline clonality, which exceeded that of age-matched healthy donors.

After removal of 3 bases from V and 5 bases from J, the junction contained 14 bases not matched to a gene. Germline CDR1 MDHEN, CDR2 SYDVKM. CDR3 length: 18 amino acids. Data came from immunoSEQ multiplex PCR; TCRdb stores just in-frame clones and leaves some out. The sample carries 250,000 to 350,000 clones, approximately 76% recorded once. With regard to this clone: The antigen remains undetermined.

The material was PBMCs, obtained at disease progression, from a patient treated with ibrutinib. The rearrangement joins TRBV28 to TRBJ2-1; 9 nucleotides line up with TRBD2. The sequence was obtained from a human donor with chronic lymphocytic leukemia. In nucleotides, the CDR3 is TGTGCCAGCAGTTTGGGGGCTAGCGGGATATGGGCCAACAATGAGCAGTTCTTC. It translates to CASSLGASGIWANNEQFF.